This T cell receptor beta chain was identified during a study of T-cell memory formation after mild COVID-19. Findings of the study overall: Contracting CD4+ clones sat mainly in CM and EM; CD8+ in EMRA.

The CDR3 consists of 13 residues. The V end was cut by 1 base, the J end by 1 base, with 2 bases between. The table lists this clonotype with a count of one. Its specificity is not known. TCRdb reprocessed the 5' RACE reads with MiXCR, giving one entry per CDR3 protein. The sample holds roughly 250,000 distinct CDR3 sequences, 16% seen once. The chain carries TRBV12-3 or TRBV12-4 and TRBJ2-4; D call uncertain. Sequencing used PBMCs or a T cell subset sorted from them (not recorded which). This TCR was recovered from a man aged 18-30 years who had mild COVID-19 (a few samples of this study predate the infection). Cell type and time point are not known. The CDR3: CASSLDAKNIQYF. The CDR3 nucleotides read TGTGCCAGCAGTTTAGACGCCAAAAACATTCAGTACTTC.